The 20 T cell receptor beta chains below were found in one sample sequenced in a study of PD-1 blockade in classical Hodgkin lymphoma. Profiling relied on immunoSEQ multiplex PCR, and the TCRdb table lists in-frame clones only, not all of them. The table has 57,000 or so clones, about 91% seen once; the top ten hold under 15%. Relapse was seen in all patients after autologous stem cell transplantation, and brentuximab vedotin exposure was variable. Sequencing was performed on peripheral blood mononuclear cells (PBMCs), taken at baseline. These receptors came from a human donor with classical Hodgkin lymphoma.

The chain couples TRBV4-3 to TRBJ1-1, with D maybe TRBD1 (5 bases). CDR1 and CDR2 from the germline V gene are LGHNA and YSLEER. V lost 6 bases and J lost 5, with 25 bases in between. This CDR3 spans 17 amino acids. CDR3 amino acids: CASRLLGGGSAYTEAFF. DNA of the CDR3: TGCGCCAGCAGGCTGTTGGGGGGTGGCTCGGCCTATACTGAAGCTTTCTTT.

This chain connects TRBV21-1 to TRBJ1-6; the DNA was not used to check the table's D call, TRBD1. TRBV21-1 constitutes a pseudogene. CDR3 length equals 16 residues. CDR3 sequence reads: CASGPLSSSYNSPLHF. In DNA, the CDR3 is TGTGCCAGCGGGCCGCTATCGAGCTCCTATAATTCACCCCTCCACTTT.

This rearrangement joins TRBV6-1 to TRBJ2-7, with D perhaps matching TRBD1 (5 bases). This CDR3 has 14 amino acids. The V gene lost 1 base and the J gene lost 1 base, with 8 bases spanning the gap. CDR1 is MNHNS and CDR2 is SASEGT in the germline V gene. The CDR3 region is CASSEVAGSYEQYF. CDR3 nucleotides: TGTGCCAGCAGTGAAGTGGCAGGGTCCTACGAGCAGTACTTC.

The rearrangement uses TRBV15 and TRBJ2-5, with a tentative D call TRBD1 (6 bases). The J call is in doubt because the DNA end fits TRBJ2-7 better. The CDR3 runs 15 residues. The V gene's germline CDR1 is LNHNV and CDR2 YYDKDF (reference sequence). The CDR3 nucleotides read TGTGCCACCAGCAGAACCACAGGGTTGACGAGCGAGCAGTACTTC. It codes for CATSRTTGLTSEQYF.

This clone was seen more than once but under ten times. The chain joins TRBV10-3 to TRBJ1-2; TRBD1 aligns across 7 bases. The V gene end was trimmed by 6 bases and the J gene end by 8 bases; junction bases not matched to a gene: 21. There are 17 residues in the CDR3. Germline V CDR1 and CDR2: ENHRY, SYGVKD. CDR3 sequence: CAIRTGTENILWLGYTF. The CDR3 DNA reads TGTGCCATCAGAACCGGGACAGAGAATATACTATGGTTGGGCTACACCTTC.

The chain uses TRBV6-5 and TRBJ2-2; TRBD2 matches 10 bases. Germline V gene sequence: CDR1 MNHEY, CDR2 SVGAGI. V dropped 2 bases and J dropped 5; count of bases not matched to a gene: 5. This CDR3 comprises 16 residues. The CDR3 protein is CASSYGVAGGTGELFF. CDR3 DNA: TGTGCCAGCAGTTACGGGGTAGCGGGGGGTACCGGGGAGCTGTTTTTT.

The V call is TRBV28, the J call TRBJ1-4; TRBD1 is a possible D gene (6 bases). V was clipped by 6 bases and J by 6 bases, with 17 bases between them. Germline CDR1 MDHEN, CDR2 SYDVKM. The CDR3 length is 15 residues. This CDR3 reads CASSNMGGGDEKLFF. As DNA, the CDR3 is TGTGCCAGCAGCAATATGGGGGGCGGAGATGAAAAACTGTTTTTT. Looking up the rest from reference TRBV28 and TRBJ1-4 gives the full variable domain: DVKVTQSSRYLVKRTGEKVFLECVQDMDHENMFWYRQDPGLGLRLIYFSYDVKMKEKGDIPEGYSVSREKKERFSLILESASTNQTSMYLCASSNMGGGDEKLFFGSGTQLSVL.

This chain connects TRBV19 to TRBJ2-3; 11 nucleotides agree with TRBD2. V dropped 7 bases and J dropped 5; count of bases not matched to a gene: 5. The CDR3 runs 14 residues. The germline gives CDR1 LNHDA, CDR2 SQIVND (reference sequence). The CDR3 protein is CASKVLAGEDTQYF. In DNA form, the CDR3 reads TGTGCCAGTAAGGTACTAGCGGGGGAAGATACGCAGTATTTT.

This clone turned up a few times. The J gene is TRBJ1-1, the V gene TRBV15; perhaps TRBD1 as D (5 bases). V lost 3 bases and J lost 8, with 13 bases in between. Germline lookup yields CDR1 LNHNV and CDR2 YYDKDF (reference sequence). The length of the CDR3 is 13 residues. For the CDR3, the DNA is TGTGCCACCAGCAGCATAACAGGCGACGAAGCTTTCTTT. Translated, it gives CATSSITGDEAFF.

For the CDR3, the DNA is TGTGCCAGCCACAGGGCCTATAATTCACCCCTCCACTTT. Translating it yields CASHRAYNSPLHF. V usage is TRBV6-5 and J usage is TRBJ1-6, with D possibly TRBD1 on 6 matching bases. V was cut by 8 bases and J by 2 bases, with 7 bases left in between. The CDR3 spans 13 residues. Germline loops: CDR1 MNHEY, CDR2 SVGAGI.

This clone was counted once. J is TRBJ2-7 and V is TRBV7-2, with 7 nucleotides matching TRBD1. V lost 4 bases to trimming and J lost 6 bases; unmatched junction nucleotides: 9. The CDR3 length is 14 residues. Germline values: CDR1 SGHTA, CDR2 FQGNSA. DNA of the CDR3: TGTGCCAGCAGCTCCCGACAGGGTAGAGGCGAGCAGTACTTC. It specifies CASSSRQGRGEQYF.

The V gene is TRBV5-4, the J gene TRBJ2-3; D not resolved. V dropped 0 bases and J dropped 3 bases, with 2 bases sitting between them. This CDR3 region has 12 residues. Germline-derived CDR1 and CDR2 are SGHNT and YYREEE (reference sequence). DNA of the CDR3: TGTGCCAGCAGCTTGGAGACAGATACGCAGTATTTT. Translation gives CASSLETDTQYF.

V is TRBV2 and J is TRBJ2-1; possible D gene TRBD2, 5 bases. The CDR3 spans 16 residues. The V and J ends lost 6 bases and 1 base respectively, with 16 bases between them. Germline V gene sequence: CDR1 SNHLY, CDR2 FYNNEI. CDR3 sequence reads: CASRGLLKPSYNEQFF. The CDR3 bases are TGTGCCAGCAGAGGACTGTTAAAGCCATCCTACAATGAGCAGTTCTTC.

The chain is built from TRBV21-1 and TRBJ2-7; the D call TRBD2 from the table was never checked on the DNA. TRBV21-1 has pseudogene status. CDR3 length: 15 amino acids. DNA of the CDR3: TGTGCCAGCAGCAAAGGGCAGCGGGCCACCTACGAGCAGTACTTC. This gives the protein CASSKGQRATYEQYF.

This clone was observed a handful of times. The V gene is TRBV11-2, the J gene TRBJ2-7; no clear D gene. Per germline, CDR1 SGHAT and CDR2 FQNNGV. Trimming took 3 bases from V and 7 from J, leaving 7 bases between them. This CDR3 has 11 residues. In nucleotides, the CDR3 is TGTGCCAGCAGCTTCAACGAAGAGCAGTACTTC. Residues: CASSFNEEQYF. The full variable domain, rest sourced from reference TRBV11-2 and TRBJ2-7, is EAGVAQSPRYKIIEKRQSVAFWCNPISGHATLYWYQQILGQGPKLLIQFQNNGVVDDSQLPKDRFSAERLKGVDSTLKIQPAKLEDSAVYLCASSFNEEQYFGPGTRLTVT.

The DNA of the CDR3 is TGTGCCAGCAGCGAGACAGCTGATTCACCCCTCCACTTT. As protein: CASSETADSPLHF. This chain links TRBV28 with TRBJ1-6, with D possibly TRBD1 on 5 matching bases. V lost 6 bases to trimming and J lost 8 bases, with 11 bases between them. The CDR3 spans 13 residues. Germline CDR1 reads MDHEN; CDR2 reads SYDVKM.

V and J are TRBV7-9 and TRBJ1-2, with 8 bases aligning to TRBD1. The CDR3 loop spans 13 amino acids. Per the germline V gene, CDR1 is SEHNR and CDR2 is FQNEAQ (reference sequence). V lost 5 bases to trimming and J lost 5 bases; unmatched junction nucleotides: 4. The CDR3 sequence is CASSPGQGYGYTF. In nucleotides, the CDR3 is TGTGCCAGCAGCCCTGGACAGGGATATGGCTACACCTTC.

The chain joins TRBV6-6 to TRBJ1-2; D is possibly TRBD1 (6 bases). Germline V gene lookup returns CDR1 MNHNY and CDR2 SVGAGI (reference sequence). V gave up 7 bases and J gave up 5 bases, with 17 bases separating them. The CDR3 is 14 residues long. In nucleotides, the CDR3 is TGTGCCAGCAAGCGCTCCGGGACACCTTATGGCTACACCTTC. Its protein product is CASKRSGTPYGYTF.

The chain has TRBV19 and TRBJ2-5; D is unclear. The DNA end favors TRBJ2-7, so the J call may be wrong. This CDR3 region has 14 residues. Germline CDR1 and CDR2: LNHDA and SQIVND (reference sequence). This chain's CDR3 is CASSSGINFYEQYF. As DNA, the CDR3 is TGTGCCAGTAGTAGCGGAATAAATTTCTACGAGCAGTACTTC.

This rearrangement joins TRBV28 to TRBJ1-2; TRBD1 matches at 9 bases. CDR3 length equals 14 residues. J was trimmed by 4 bases and V by 6 bases; bases with no gene match: 6. Germline V gene lookup returns CDR1 MDHEN and CDR2 SYDVKM. For the CDR3, the DNA is TGTGCCAGCAGAATGGGACAGGGAGTCTATGGCTACACCTTC. Its translation: CASRMGQGVYGYTF.